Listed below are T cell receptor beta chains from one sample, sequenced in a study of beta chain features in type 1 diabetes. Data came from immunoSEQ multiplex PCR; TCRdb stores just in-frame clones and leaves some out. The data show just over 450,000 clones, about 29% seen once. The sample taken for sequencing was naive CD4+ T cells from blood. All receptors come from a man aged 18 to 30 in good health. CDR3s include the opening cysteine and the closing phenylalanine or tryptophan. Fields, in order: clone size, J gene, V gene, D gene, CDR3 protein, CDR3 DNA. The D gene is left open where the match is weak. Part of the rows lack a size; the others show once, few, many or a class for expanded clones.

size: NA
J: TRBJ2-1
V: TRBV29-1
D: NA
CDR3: CSGGRAVEGNEQFF
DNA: TGCAGCGGCGGCAGGGCGGTTGAGGGCAATGAGCAGTTCTTC

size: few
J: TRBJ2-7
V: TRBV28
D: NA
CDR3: CASRRYEAYEQYF
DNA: TGTGCCAGCAGGCGATACGAGGCCTACGAGCAGTACTTC

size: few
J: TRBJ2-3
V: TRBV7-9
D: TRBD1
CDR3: CASSLVDRGRTDTQYF
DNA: TGTGCCAGCAGCTTAGTAGACAGGGGGCGCACAGATACGCAGTATTTT

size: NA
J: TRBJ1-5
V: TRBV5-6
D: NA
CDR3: CASSLVGTGQPQHF
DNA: TGTGCCAGCAGCTTGGTCGGGACGGGTCAGCCCCAGCATTTT

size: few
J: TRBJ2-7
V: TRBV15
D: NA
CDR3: CATSMERSLEQYF
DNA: TGTGCCACCAGCATGGAGAGGTCGCTCGAGCAGTACTTC

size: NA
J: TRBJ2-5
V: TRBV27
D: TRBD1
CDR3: CASSWGQGDPETQYF
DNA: TGTGCCAGCAGTTGGGGACAGGGGGACCCGGAGACCCAGTACTTC

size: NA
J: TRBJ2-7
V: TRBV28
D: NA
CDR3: CASSLPDGHSYEQYF
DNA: TGTGCCAGCAGTTTACCGGACGGCCACTCCTACGAGCAGTACTTC

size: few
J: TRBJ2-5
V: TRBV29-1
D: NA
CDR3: CSVATSGQETQYF
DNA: TGCAGCGTCGCCACCAGTGGCCAAGAGACCCAGTACTTC

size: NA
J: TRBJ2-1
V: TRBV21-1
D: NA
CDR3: CASSGGEGHNEQFF
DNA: TGTGCCAGCAGTGGGGGAGAAGGTCACAATGAGCAGTTCTTC

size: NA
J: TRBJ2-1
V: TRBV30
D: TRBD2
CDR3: CAWMREGGEQFF
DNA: TGTGCCTGGATGCGGGAGGGGGGTGAGCAGTTCTTC

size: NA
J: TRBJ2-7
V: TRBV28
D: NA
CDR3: CASSALSEQYF
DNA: TGTGCCAGCAGTGCTCTTAGCGAGCAGTACTTC

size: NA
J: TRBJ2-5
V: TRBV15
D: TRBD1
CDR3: CATSRDWTGEETQYF
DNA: TGTGCCACCAGCAGAGATTGGACAGGGGAAGAGACCCAGTACTTC

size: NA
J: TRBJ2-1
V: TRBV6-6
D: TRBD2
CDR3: CASSYSASGTYNEQFF
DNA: TGTGCCAGCAGTTACTCGGCTAGCGGGACCTACAATGAGCAGTTCTTC

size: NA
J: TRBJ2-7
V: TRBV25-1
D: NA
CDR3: CASSAPTGTYEQYF
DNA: TGTGCCAGCAGTGCCCCGACGGGTACCTACGAGCAGTACTTC

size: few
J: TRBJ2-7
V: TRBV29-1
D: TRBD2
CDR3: CSGGLAGVQYF
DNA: TGCAGCGGCGGACTAGCGGGAGTGCAGTACTTC

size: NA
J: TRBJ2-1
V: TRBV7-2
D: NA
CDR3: CASKTRSSGIYNEQFF
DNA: TGTGCCAGCAAAACACGGAGTTCGGGCATCTACAATGAGCAGTTCTTC

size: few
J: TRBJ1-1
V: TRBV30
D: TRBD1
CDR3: CAFFRDRANTEAFF
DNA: TGTGCCTTCTTCCGGGACAGAGCGAACACTGAAGCTTTCTTT

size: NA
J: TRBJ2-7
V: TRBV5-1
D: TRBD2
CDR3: CASSATSGILYEQYF
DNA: TGCGCCAGCAGCGCCACTAGCGGGATCCTCTACGAGCAGTACTTC

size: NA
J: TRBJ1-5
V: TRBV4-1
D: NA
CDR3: CASSPKTGLGNQPQHF
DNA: TGCGCCAGCAGCCCGAAGACGGGGCTTGGCAATCAGCCCCAGCATTTT

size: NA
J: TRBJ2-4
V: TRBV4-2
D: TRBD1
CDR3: CASSQDQGQGAKNIQYF
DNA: TGTGCCAGCAGCCAAGATCAGGGACAGGGTGCCAAAAACATTCAGTACTTC

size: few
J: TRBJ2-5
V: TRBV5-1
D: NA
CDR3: CASSPRGGVQETQYF
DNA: TGCGCCAGCAGCCCCAGGGGAGGGGTCCAAGAGACCCAGTACTTC

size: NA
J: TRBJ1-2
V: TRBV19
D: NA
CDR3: CASTSGRNYGYTF
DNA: TGTGCCAGTACTTCAGGGCGGAACTATGGCTACACCTTC

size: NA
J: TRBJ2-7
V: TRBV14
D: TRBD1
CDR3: CASSQGTGSFYEQYF
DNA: TGTGCCAGCAGCCAAGGGACAGGGAGCTTCTACGAGCAGTACTTC

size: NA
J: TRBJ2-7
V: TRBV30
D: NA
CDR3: CAWVGTTSEQYF
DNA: TGTGCCTGGGTGGGGACGACATCCGAGCAGTACTTC

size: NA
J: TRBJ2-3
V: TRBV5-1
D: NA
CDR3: CASSLGDQGDTQYF
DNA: TGCGCCAGCAGCTTGGGGGACCAGGGAGATACGCAGTATTTT

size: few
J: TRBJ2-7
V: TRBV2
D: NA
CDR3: CASSVSGPGGEQYF
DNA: TGTGCCAGCAGTGTATCCGGCCCCGGAGGCGAGCAGTACTTC

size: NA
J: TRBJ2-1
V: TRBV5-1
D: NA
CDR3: CASSSMGLAVGVEQFF
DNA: TGCGCCAGCAGCTCGATGGGACTGGCGGTTGGGGTTGAGCAGTTCTTC